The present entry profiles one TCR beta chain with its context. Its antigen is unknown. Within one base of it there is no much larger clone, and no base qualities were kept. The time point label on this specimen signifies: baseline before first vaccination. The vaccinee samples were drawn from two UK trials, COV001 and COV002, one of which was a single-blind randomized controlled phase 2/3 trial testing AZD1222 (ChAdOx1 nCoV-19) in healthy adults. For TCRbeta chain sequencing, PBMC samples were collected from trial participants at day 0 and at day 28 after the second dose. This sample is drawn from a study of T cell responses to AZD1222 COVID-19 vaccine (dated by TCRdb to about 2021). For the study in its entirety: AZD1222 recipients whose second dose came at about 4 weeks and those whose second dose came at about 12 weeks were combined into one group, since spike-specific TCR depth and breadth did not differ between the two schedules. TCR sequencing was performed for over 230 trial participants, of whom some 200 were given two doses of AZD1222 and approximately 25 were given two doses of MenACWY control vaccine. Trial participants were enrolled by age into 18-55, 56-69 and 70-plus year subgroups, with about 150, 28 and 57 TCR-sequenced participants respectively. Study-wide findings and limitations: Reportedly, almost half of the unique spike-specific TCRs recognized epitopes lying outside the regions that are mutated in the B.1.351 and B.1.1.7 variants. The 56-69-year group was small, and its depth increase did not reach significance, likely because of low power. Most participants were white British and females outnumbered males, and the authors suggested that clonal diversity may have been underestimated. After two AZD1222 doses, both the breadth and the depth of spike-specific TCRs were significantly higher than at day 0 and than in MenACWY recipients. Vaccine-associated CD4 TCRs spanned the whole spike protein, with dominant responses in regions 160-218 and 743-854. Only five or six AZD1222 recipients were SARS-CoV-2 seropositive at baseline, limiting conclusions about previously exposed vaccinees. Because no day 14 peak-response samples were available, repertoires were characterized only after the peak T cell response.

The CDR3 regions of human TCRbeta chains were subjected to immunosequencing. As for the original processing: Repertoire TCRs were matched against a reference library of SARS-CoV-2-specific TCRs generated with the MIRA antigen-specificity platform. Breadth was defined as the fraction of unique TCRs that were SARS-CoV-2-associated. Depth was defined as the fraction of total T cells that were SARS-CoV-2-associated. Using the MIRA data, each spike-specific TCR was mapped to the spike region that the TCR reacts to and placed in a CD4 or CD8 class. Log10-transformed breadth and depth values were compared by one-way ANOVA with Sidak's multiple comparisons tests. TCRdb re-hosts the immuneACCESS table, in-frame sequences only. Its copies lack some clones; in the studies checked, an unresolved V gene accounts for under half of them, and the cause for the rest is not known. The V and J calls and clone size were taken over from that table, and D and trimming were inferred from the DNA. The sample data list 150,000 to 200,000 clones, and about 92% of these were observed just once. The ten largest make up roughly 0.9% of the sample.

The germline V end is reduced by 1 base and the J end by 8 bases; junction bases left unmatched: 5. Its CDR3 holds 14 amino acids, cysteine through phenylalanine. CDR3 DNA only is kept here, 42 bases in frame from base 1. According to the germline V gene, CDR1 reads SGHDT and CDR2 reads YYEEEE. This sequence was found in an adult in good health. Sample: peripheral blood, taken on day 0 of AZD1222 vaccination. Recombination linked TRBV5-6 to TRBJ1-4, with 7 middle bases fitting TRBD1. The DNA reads TGTGCCAGCAGCTTGAACAGGGGAAGAGAAAAACTGTTTTTT. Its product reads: CASSLNRGREKLFF. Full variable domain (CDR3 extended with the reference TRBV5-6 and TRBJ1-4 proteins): DAGVTQSPTHLIKTRGQQVTLRCSPKSGHDTVSWYQQALGQGPQFIFQYYEEEERQRGNFPDRFSGHQFPNYSSELNVNALLLGDSALYLCASSLNRGREKLFFGSGTQLSVL.